This TCR beta chain emerged from a study of cytomegalovirus exposure and HLA in healthy donors. The donors formed part of the roughly 120-subject validation cohort, distinct from the approximately 670-subject first cohort. The CDR3 sequence is 13 residues long. Germline CDR1 is SGHNT and CDR2 is YENEEA. The V gene end was trimmed by 6 bases and the J gene end by 7 bases; junction bases not matched to a gene: 5. Measured with immunoSEQ multiplex PCR; TCRdb has only the in-frame clones, and not every one. The table includes more than 200,000 clones, roughly 91% detected once. This TCR came from a woman aged 30 to 39 in good health and CMV-seronegative. This sequence joins TRBV11-3 and TRBJ2-2; TRBD2 matches at 7 bases. Sequenced input: PBMCs. The CDR3 protein is CASSMREHGELFF. In DNA form, the CDR3 reads TGTGCCAGCAGTATGCGGGAGCACGGGGAGCTGTTTTTT.